Detailed here is one T cell receptor beta chain. Its antigen target is currently unknown. Base qualities are not provided; no much larger clone lies one nucleotide away. The sample is drawn from a study of blood T cell repertoires in COVID-19 (dated by TCRdb to 2018 to 2020). Looking at the study overall: Samples from collaborators originated in the United States, Italy and Spain and spanned both the acute and convalescent phases of COVID-19. The material from the prospective study consisted of cDNA or gDNA derived from T cells, B-cell-depleted T cells, or PBMCs. The dataset comprised deeply sampled blood TCRbeta repertoires from subjects exposed to, actively infected with, or recovered from COVID-19. The repertoires were released in a freely available public database intended as a resource for research on the immune response to SARS-CoV-2. Samples were obtained from the ongoing ImmuneRACE study (first 160 participants) and from over 1,000 subjects provided by 6 global collaborators. A de-identified subject ID, COVID-19 status, age in years and sex were almost always included in the sample metadata. HLA class I and class II types, where available, came from metadata supplied by the sample provider rather than from assay-based typing.

TCRbeta CDR3 regions were amplified from genomic DNA using the immunoSEQ Assay, a bias-controlled multiplex PCR. The study's own analysis went as follows. Nucleated cell counts per sample were estimated from amplification of reference gene primers within the assay. To quantify the absolute abundance of each unique TCRbeta CDR3 rearrangement, sequence reads were collapsed and filtered. For each sample, productive Simpson clonality was calculated as the square root of Simpson's diversity index across productive rearrangements. This immuneACCESS table, as held by TCRdb, lists in-frame sequences with V and J called but not all clones. Of the missing ones, under half trace to an unresolved V gene in checked studies; the others have no known cause. The V and J calls and the clone size are those of that table, but D and trimming were determined from the DNA. This sample comprises 40,000 to 65,000 clones, around four fifths of them detected only once. Of the sample, 14% falls within the top ten clones.

Points the paper makes about the study in general: The quantity of clinical and demographic metadata differed by source and by participant and was supplied without curation.

Whole blood was collected in K2EDTA tubes by collaborating institutions according to the institutions' own protocols. For TCRbeta analysis, collaborators shipped samples as frozen whole blood, isolated PBMCs, or DNA extracted from either of those sample types. The germline V gene provides CDR1 KGHDR and CDR2 SFDVKD. CDR3 length: 13 amino acids, cysteine to phenylalanine. Only the CDR3 DNA is retained, 39 bases long and in frame from the first base. Trimming at the junction amounts to 9 bases on V and 2 bases on J, and the germline ends lie 9 bases apart. In this chain, TRBV24-1 is recombined with TRBJ2-2; a weak D assignment points to TRBD1 (6 bases agree). The clonotype comes from a human donor in a cohort sampled during active COVID-19. Sequencing used peripheral blood. The CDR3 protein sequence reads: CATGTLNTGELFF. The nucleotide sequence reads TGTGCCACCGGGACATTAAACACCGGGGAGCTGTTTTTT.